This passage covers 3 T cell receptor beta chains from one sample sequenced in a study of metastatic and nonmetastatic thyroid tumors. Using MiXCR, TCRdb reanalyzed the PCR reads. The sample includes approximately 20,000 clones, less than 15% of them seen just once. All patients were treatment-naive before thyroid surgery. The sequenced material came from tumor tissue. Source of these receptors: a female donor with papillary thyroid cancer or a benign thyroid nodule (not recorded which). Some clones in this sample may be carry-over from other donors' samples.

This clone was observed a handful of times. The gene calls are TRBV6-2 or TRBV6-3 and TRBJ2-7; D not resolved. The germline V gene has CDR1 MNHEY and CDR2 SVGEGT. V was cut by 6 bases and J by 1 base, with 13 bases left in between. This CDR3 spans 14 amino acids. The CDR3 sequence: CASSPDGPSYEQYF. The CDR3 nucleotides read TGTGCCAGCAGCCCGGACGGACCATCCTACGAGCAGTACTTC.

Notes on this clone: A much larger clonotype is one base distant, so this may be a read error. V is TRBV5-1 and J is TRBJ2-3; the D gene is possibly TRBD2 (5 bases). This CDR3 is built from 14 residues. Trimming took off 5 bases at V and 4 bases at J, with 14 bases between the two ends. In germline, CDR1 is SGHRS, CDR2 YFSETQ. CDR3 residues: CASRPGGLPDTQYF. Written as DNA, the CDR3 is TGCGCCAGCAGACCTGGAGGACTCCCAGATACGCAGTATTTT.

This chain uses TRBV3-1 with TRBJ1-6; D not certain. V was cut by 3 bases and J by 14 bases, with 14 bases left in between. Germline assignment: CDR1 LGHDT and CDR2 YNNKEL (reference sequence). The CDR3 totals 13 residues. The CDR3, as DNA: TGTGCCAGCAGCCATCGGCAACCCGCGACCCTCCACTTT. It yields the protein CASSHRQPATLHF.